This T cell receptor (beta chain) was profiled in a study of technical replicates of blood from several donors. Libraries were prepared by immunoSEQ multiplex PCR; TCRdb keeps only in-frame clonotypes and omits some of them. The profile covers roughly 79,000 clones, with around 96% appearing a single time and approximately 0.39% taken by the ten largest. The CDR3 extends over 16 amino acids. Trimming cost V 1 base and J 4 bases, with 16 bases left between them. Germline lookup yields CDR1 MGHDK and CDR2 SYGVNS. This TCR was recovered from a human donor in good health. The genes are TRBV25-1 and TRBJ1-1, with a possible D match to TRBD1 (5 bases). Sequencing was carried out using T cells isolated from PBMCs. DNA for the CDR3: TGTGCCAGCAGTGAATCGTCTCTCCGGGGGGGCACTGAAGCTTTCTTT. Translation gives CASSESSLRGGTEAFF. The entire variable domain, with the rest obtained from reference TRBV25-1 and TRBJ1-1, is as follows: EADIYQTPRYLVIGTGKKITLECSQTMGHDKMYWYQQDPGMELHLIHYSYGVNSTEKGDLSSESTVSRIRTEHFPLTLESARPSHTSQYLCASSESSLRGGTEAFFGQGTRLTVV.